These T cell receptor beta chains were read from a single sample in a study of blood T cell repertoires in COVID-19. Profiled with immunoSEQ multiplex PCR; TCRdb holds only in-frame clones, not every one. The sample records hundreds of thousands of clones, 88% being singletons. Sequencing input: peripheral blood. These receptor sequences come from a woman in her fifties or sixties with active or convalescent COVID-19. CDR3s include the opening cysteine and the closing phenylalanine or tryptophan. D genes are given only for firm matches.

>TRBV21-1|NA|17|TRBJ2-1
CASTPRETGASYNEQFF
>TRBV5-8|TRBD1|15|TRBJ1-1
CASSSPGTGGPEAFF
>TRBV5-4|NA|13|TRBJ1-6
CASRWGRDSPLHF
>TRBV4-1|TRBD1|12|TRBJ1-1
CASSQIGQGAFF
>TRBV7-8|NA|15|TRBJ1-2
CASSLAPEGNYGYTF
>TRBV7-9|TRBD1|16|TRBJ2-2
CASSGSDRGTAGELFF
>TRBV5-5|NA|15|TRBJ1-3
CASSLGPTGGNTIYF
>TRBV5-1|NA|15|TRBJ1-2
CASRHRGGTDYGYTF
>TRBV7-2|TRBD1|13|TRBJ1-6
CASSLDRESPLHF
>TRBV6-6|NA|14|TRBJ2-7
CASSRPGNSYEQYF
>TRBV14|TRBD1|12|TRBJ2-1
CASSGTGNEQFF
>TRBV7-9|NA|17|TRBJ2-1
CASSTILSGPSYNEQFF
>TRBV14|TRBD2|15|TRBJ2-7
CASSRTSGRSYEQYF
>TRBV5-1|NA|15|TRBJ1-2
CASSLRYRGSYGYTF
>TRBV9|NA|14|TRBJ1-5
CASSVGGGNQPQHF
>TRBV11-1|TRBD2|13|TRBJ2-7
CASSLGTTYEQYF
>TRBV25-1|NA|11|TRBJ2-7
CASSERGFKYF
>TRBV6-5|TRBD2|13|TRBJ2-1
CASSRAGGNRQFF
>TRBV5-8|TRBD1|15|TRBJ2-2
CASRLDRGHTGELFF
>TRBV6-2/TRBV6-3|TRBD2|16|TRBJ2-3
CASSSPKAGNTDTQYF
>TRBV6-6|TRBD2|15|TRBJ2-5
CASILSGGYSKTQYF
>TRBV4-3|NA|17|TRBJ1-6
CASSQEAKSSYNSPLHF
>TRBV2|NA|14|TRBJ1-1
CASSFQVVNTEAFF
>TRBV4-3|NA|14|TRBJ1-1
CASSQEVQGLKAFF
>TRBV5-6|TRBD1|15|TRBJ2-7
CASSWGQGGGYEQYF
>TRBV6-6|NA|12|TRBJ1-1
CASSQDRPEAFF
>TRBV6-5|NA|12|TRBJ2-1
CASRTLGGEQFF
>TRBV11-2|NA|15|TRBJ2-7
CASSLEGHLTYEQYF
>TRBV5-1|TRBD2|17|TRBJ2-7
CASSLAKYLSGRNEQYF
>TRBV6-5|TRBD2|15|TRBJ2-1
CASRGTSGSYNEQFF
>TRBV21-1|NA|17|TRBJ2-2
CASSKGDTRSNTGELFF